This T cell receptor beta chain is drawn from a study of glioma-infiltrating T cells. Study-level background: Blood libraries targeted roughly 4.5- to 10-fold coverage of some 980,000 T cells. The study, taken as a whole, reports: Very few CDR3 sequences were shared between tissue and blood.

The iRepertoire nested amplicon-rescue multiplex PCR amplified TCR alpha and beta CDR3s from RNA. TCRdb independently ran MiXCR on the multiplex PCR reads; one entry per CDR3 protein. The table includes more than 300,000 distinct CDR3 sequences, 41% detected once. As to this clonotype: Its antigen remains unknown.

Trimming took 3 bases from V and 6 from J, leaving 20 bases between them. The CDR3 spans 16 residues. The V gene's germline CDR1 is KGHSH and CDR2 LQKENI. Sequenced material: glioma tissue, nonneoplastic brain tissue, or PBMCs (not recorded which). The sequence was collected from a human donor with low-grade glioma or glioblastoma, undergoing nonglioma brain surgery, or in good health (not recorded which). The chain recombines TRBV18 with TRBJ1-1; possible D gene TRBD1, 5 bases. CDR3 nucleotides: TGTGCCAGCTCACCCTTGAATGATGGGGCCGGGGCTGAAGCTTTCTTT. Its protein product is CASSPLNDGAGAEAFF.